The T cell receptor (beta chain) described here comes from a study of blood T cell repertoires in COVID-19 (dated by TCRdb to 2020 to 2021). Regarding the complete study: The collaborator samples originated in the United States, Italy and Spain and spanned the acute and convalescent phases of COVID-19. A de-identified subject ID, COVID-19 status, age in years and sex were almost always included in the sample metadata. Where available, HLA class I and class II types were taken from metadata supplied by the sample provider and were not determined by assay-based typing. Samples were obtained from the ongoing ImmuneRACE study (first 160 participants) and from about 1,300 subjects provided by 6 global collaborators. The repertoires were released in a freely available public database meant as a resource for research on the immune response to SARS-CoV-2. Deeply sampled blood TCRbeta repertoires from subjects exposed to, actively infected with, or recovered from COVID-19 were included in the dataset. The prospective study material was composed of cDNA or gDNA derived from T cells, B-cell-depleted T cells, or PBMCs. Paper-wide results and their limitations: The amount of clinical and demographic metadata varied by source and participant and was provided uncurated.

The immunoSEQ Assay, a bias-controlled multiplex PCR, was used to amplify TCRbeta CDR3 regions from genomic DNA. For the original study's pipeline: The number of nucleated cells in each sample was estimated by amplification of reference gene primers within the assay. To quantify the absolute abundance of each unique TCRbeta CDR3 rearrangement, sequence reads were collapsed and filtered. For each sample, productive Simpson clonality was calculated as the square root of Simpson's diversity index across productive rearrangements. Here the immuneACCESS table is served through TCRdb, limited to in-frame sequences with V and J called. Missing clones are a known gap in these copies; in checked studies unresolved V genes cover under half, and the rest lacks a known reason. That table is the source of V, J and clone size, and D and trimming were worked out from the DNA. This sample comprises under 250,000 clones, around 83% of them detected only once. The ten largest make up 7% to 10% of the sample.

A remark on this clone: What this receptor recognizes is not known. Per-nucleotide qualities are absent, and no much larger clonotype sits a single base away.

Each collaborating institution followed its own protocols to collect whole blood in K2EDTA tubes. Collaborator samples were shipped for TCRbeta analysis as frozen whole blood, isolated PBMCs, or DNA extracted from either sample type. Specimen: peripheral blood. The sequence was collected from a woman aged 50 to 65 with acute or convalescent COVID-19.

The CDR3 region: CASSLGQHYEQYF. The base sequence is TGTGCCAGCAGCCTGGGACAGCACTACGAGCAGTACTTC. The chain is made from TRBV7-4 and TRBJ2-7, with 7 bases aligning to TRBD1. Trimming leaves V shorter by 5 bases and J shorter by 3 bases, with the junction holding 4 bases beyond the gene matches. Taken from the germline V gene, the CDR1 and CDR2 loops are SGHVT and SQSDAQ. The CDR3 runs 13 residues from the cysteine to the phenylalanine. Only the CDR3 DNA is retained, 39 bases long and in frame from the first base.